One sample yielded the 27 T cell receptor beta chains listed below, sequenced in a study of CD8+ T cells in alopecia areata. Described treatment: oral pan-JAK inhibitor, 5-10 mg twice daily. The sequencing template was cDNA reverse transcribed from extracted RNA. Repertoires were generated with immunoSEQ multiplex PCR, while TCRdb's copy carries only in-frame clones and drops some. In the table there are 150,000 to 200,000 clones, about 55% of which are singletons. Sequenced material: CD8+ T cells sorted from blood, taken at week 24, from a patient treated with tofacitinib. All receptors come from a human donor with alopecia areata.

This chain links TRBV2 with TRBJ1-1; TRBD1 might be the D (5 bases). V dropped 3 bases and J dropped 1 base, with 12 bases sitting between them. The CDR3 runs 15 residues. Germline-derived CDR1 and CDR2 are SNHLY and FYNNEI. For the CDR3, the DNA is TGTGCCAGCAGTGAGCACCAGGGAAAGAACACTGAAGCTTTCTTT. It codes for CASSEHQGKNTEAFF.

For the CDR3, the DNA is TGTGCCAGCAGCCCGGGCCAAAATCAGCCCCAGCATTTT. Amino acids: CASSPGQNQPQHF. This chain connects TRBV13 to TRBJ1-5; D is ambiguous. V dropped 5 bases and J dropped 4 bases, with 9 bases sitting between them. This CDR3 contains 13 residues. The germline V gene has CDR1 PRHDT and CDR2 FYEKMQ (reference sequence).

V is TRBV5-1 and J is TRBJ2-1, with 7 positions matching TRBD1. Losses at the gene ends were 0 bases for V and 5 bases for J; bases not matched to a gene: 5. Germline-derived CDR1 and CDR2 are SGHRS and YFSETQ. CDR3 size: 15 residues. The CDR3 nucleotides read TGCGCCAGCAGCTTGGAGGGGGCGTCGGACAATGAGCAGTTCTTC. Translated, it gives CASSLEGASDNEQFF.

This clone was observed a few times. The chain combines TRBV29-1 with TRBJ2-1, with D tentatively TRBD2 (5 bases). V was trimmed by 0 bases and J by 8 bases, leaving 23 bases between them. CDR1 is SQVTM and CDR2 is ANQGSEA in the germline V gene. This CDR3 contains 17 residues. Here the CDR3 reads CSVEDGGGQSGSYEQFF. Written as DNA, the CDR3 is TGCAGCGTTGAAGATGGAGGCGGGCAGTCCGGATCCTATGAGCAGTTCTTC.

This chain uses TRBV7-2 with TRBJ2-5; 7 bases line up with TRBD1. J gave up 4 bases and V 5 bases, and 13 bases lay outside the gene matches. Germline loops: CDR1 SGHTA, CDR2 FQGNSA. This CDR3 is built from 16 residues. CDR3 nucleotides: TGTGCCAGCAGCCCCCGACAGGGAACCAGGCGAGAGACCCAGTACTTC. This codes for CASSPRQGTRRETQYF.

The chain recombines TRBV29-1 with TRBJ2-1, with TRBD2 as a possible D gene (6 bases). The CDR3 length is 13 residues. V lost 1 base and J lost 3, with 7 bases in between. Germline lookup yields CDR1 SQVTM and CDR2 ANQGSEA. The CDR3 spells CSVEGGIYNEQFF. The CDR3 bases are TGCAGCGTTGAAGGCGGGATCTACAATGAGCAGTTCTTC.

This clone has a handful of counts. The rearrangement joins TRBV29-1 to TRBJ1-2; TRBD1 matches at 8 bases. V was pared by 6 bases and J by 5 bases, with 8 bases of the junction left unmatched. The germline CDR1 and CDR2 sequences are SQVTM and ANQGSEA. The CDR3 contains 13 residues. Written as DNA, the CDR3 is TGCAGCGTAGGGACAGGAAAAGATTATGGCTACACCTTC. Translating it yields CSVGTGKDYGYTF. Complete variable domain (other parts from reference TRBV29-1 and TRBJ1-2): SAVISQKPSRDICQRGTSLTIQCQVDSQVTMMFWYRQQPGQSLTLIATANQGSEATYESGFVIDKFPISRPNLTFSTLTVSNMSPEDSSIYLCSVGTGKDYGYTFGSGTRLTVV.

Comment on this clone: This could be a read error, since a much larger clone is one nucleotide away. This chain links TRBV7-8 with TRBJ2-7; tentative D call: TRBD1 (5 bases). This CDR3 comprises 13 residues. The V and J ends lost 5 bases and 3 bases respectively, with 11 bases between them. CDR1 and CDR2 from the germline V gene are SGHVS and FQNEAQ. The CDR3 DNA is TGTGCCAGCAGCGGGGCAGGCCTCTACGAGCAGTACTTC. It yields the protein CASSGAGLYEQYF.

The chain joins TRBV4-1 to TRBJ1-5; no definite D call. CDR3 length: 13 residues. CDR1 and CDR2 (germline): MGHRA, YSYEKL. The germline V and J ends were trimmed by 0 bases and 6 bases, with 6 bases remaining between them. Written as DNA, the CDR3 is TGCGCCAGCAGCCAAGAAAATGCTCAGCCCCAGCATTTT. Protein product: CASSQENAQPQHF.

CDR3 region: CSVEGSAGRTYNEQFF. As DNA, the CDR3 is TGCAGCGTTGAAGGTTCAGCAGGCCGAACCTACAATGAGCAGTTCTTC. The chain combines TRBV29-1 with TRBJ2-1, with D uncertain. CDR1 SQVTM and CDR2 ANQGSEA come from the germline V gene. This CDR3 is 16 amino acids long. Trimming took off 1 base at V and 2 bases at J, with 15 bases between the two ends.

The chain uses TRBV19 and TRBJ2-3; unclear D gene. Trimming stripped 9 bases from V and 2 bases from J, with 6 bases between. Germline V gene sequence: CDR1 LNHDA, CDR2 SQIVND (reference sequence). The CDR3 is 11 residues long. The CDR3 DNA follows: TGTGCCAGCGAATCCACAGATACGCAGTATTTT. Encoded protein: CASESTDTQYF. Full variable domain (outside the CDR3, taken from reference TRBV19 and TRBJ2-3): DGGITQSPKYLFRKEGQNVTLSCEQNLNHDAMYWYRQDPGQGLRLIYYSQIVNDFQKGDIAEGYSVSREKKESFPLTVTSAQKNPTAFYLCASESTDTQYFGPGTRLTVL.

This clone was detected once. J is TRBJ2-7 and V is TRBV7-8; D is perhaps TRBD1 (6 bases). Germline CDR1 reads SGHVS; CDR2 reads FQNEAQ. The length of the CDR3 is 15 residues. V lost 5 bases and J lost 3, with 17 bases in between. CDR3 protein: CASSPAGTPSYEQYF. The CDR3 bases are TGTGCCAGCAGCCCGGCCGGGACACCAAGCTACGAGCAGTACTTC.

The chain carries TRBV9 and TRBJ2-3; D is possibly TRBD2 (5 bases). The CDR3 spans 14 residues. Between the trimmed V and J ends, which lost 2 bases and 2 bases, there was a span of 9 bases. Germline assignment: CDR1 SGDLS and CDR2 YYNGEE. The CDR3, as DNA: TGTGCCAGCAGCGTTTTCGGGGACACAGATACGCAGTATTTT. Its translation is CASSVFGDTDTQYF.

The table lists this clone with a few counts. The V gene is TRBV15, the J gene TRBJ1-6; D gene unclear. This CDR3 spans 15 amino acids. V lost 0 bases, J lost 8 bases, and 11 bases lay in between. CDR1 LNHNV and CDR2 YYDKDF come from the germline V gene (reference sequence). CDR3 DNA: TGTGCCACCAGCAGAGATAGGAACAGAGATTCACCCCTCCACTTT. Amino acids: CATSRDRNRDSPLHF.

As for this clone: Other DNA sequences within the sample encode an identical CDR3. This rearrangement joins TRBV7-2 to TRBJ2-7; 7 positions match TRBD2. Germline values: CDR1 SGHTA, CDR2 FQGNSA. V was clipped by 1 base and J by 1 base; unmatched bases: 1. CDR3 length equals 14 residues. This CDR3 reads CASSLGAGSYEQYF. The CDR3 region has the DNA TGTGCCAGCAGCTTAGGAGCGGGGTCCTACGAGCAGTACTTC.

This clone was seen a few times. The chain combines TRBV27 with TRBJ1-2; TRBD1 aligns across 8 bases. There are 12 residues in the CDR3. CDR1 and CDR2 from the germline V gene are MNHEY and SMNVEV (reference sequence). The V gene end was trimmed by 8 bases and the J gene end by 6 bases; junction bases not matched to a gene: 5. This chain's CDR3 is CASFTGGDGYTF. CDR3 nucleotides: TGTGCCAGCTTCACAGGGGGAGATGGCTACACCTTC.

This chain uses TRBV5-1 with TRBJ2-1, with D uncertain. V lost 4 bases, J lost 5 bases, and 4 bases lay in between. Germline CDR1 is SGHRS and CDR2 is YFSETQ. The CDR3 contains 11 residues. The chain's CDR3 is CASSQDNEQFF. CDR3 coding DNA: TGCGCCAGCAGCCAGGACAATGAGCAGTTCTTC.

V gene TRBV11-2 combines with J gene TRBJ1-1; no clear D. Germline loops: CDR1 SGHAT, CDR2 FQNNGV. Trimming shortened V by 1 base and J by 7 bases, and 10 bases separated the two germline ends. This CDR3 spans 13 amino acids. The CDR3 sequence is CASSLADGVEAFF. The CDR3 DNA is TGTGCCAGCAGCTTAGCGGACGGAGTTGAAGCTTTCTTT.

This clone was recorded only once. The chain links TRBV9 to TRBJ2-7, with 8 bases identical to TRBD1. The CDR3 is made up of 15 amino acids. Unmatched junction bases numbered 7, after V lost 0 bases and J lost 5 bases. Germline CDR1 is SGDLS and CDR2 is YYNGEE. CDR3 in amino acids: CASSVGGTGLHEQYF. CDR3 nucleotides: TGTGCCAGCAGCGTAGGGGGGACAGGTCTTCACGAGCAGTACTTC. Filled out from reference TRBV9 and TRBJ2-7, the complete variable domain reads DSGVTQTPKHLITATGQRVTLRCSPRSGDLSVYWYQQSLDQGLQFLIQYYNGEERAKGNILERFSAQQFPDLHSELNLSSLELGDSALYFCASSVGGTGLHEQYFGPGTRLTVT.

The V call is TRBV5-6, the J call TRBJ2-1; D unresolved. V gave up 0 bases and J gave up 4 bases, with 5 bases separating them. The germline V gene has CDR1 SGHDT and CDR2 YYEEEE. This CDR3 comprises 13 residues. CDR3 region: CASSLGDYNEQFF. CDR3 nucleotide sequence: TGTGCCAGCAGCTTGGGGGATTACAATGAGCAGTTCTTC.

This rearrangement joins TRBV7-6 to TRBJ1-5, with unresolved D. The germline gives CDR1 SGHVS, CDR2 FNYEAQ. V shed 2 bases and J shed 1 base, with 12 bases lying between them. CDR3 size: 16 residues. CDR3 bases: TGTGCCAGCAGCTTATTGAGTCCAGAAAGCAATCAGCCCCAGCATTTT. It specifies CASSLLSPESNQPQHF.

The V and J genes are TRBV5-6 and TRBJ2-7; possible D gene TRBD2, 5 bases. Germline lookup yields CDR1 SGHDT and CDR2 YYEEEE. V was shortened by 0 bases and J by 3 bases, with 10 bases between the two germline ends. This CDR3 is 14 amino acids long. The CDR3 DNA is TGTGCCAGCAGCTTGGGGGAGAGATACTACGAGCAGTACTTC. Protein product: CASSLGERYYEQYF. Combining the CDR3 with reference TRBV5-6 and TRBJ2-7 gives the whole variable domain DAGVTQSPTHLIKTRGQQVTLRCSPKSGHDTVSWYQQALGQGPQFIFQYYEEEERQRGNFPDRFSGHQFPNYSSELNVNALLLGDSALYLCASSLGERYYEQYFGPGTRLTVT.

CDR3 protein: CASSPTLGERGTEAFF. The DNA for the CDR3 is TGTGCCAGCAGCCCAACCTTGGGGGAAAGGGGAACTGAAGCTTTCTTT. The genes are TRBV7-9 and TRBJ1-1; TRBD1 is a possible D gene (5 bases). Trimming left V 5 bases short and J 5 bases short, with 21 bases between. This CDR3 has 16 residues. From germline, CDR1 is SEHNR and CDR2 FQNEAQ (reference sequence).

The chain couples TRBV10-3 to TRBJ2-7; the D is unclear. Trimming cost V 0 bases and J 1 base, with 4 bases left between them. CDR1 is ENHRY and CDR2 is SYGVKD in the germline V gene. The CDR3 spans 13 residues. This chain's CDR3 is CAISESRSYEQYF. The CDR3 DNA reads TGTGCCATCAGTGAGTCGAGGTCCTACGAGCAGTACTTC.

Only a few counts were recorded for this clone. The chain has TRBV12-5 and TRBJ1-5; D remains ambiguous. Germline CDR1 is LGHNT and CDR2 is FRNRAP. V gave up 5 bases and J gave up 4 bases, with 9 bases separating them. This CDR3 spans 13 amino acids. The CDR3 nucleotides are TGTGCTAGTGGTACGGGCCGAAATCAGCCCCAGCATTTT. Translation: CASGTGRNQPQHF.

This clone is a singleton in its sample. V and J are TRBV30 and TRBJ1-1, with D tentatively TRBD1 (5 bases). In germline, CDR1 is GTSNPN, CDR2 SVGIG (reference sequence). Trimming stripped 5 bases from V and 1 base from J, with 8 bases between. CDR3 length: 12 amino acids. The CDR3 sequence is CAWGHRNTEAFF. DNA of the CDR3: TGTGCCTGGGGACACAGGAACACTGAAGCTTTCTTT.

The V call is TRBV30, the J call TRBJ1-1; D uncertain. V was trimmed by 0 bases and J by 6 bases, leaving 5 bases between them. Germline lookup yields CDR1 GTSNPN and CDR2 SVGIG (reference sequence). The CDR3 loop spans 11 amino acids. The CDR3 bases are TGTGCCTGGAGTGTCGCATCTGAAGCTTTCTTT. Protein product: CAWSVASEAFF.